The 6 T cell receptor beta chains below were found in one sample sequenced in a study of early T cells in non-severe SARS-CoV-2 infection. TCRdb analysed the 5' RACE reads with MiXCR anew, one entry per CDR3 protein. The repertoire consists of approximately 76,000 distinct CDR3 sequences, with over 13% occurring once and the leading ten covering roughly 3%. The specimen sequenced was whole blood. These receptor sequences come from an adult who was a healthcare worker with PCR-confirmed SARS-CoV-2 infection or an uninfected control (not recorded which).

The gene calls are TRBV20-1 and TRBJ2-5; no clear D. The V end was cut by 0 bases, the J end by 9 bases, with 20 bases between. Germline CDR1 and CDR2: DFQATT and SNEGSKA (reference sequence). The CDR3 length is 15 residues. CDR3 amino acids: CSARDITAVSWPQYF. In DNA form, the CDR3 reads TGCAGTGCTAGAGATATAACGGCTGTCTCGTGGCCCCAGTACTTC.

Points on this clonotype: This clone may be a read error of a much larger clone one base away. The V gene is TRBV7-9, the J gene TRBJ1-6; D is uncertain. Germline CDR1 reads SEHNR; CDR2 reads FQNEAQ (reference sequence). Trimming pared 1 base from V and 6 bases from J, leaving 4 bases between. The CDR3 runs to 13 residues. CDR3: CASSLVPNSPLHF. As DNA, the CDR3 is TGTGCCAGCAGCTTAGTACCTAATTCACCCCTCCACTTT.

This clonotype was recorded at least ten times. The CDR3, as DNA: TGCAGCGTTGCGGGACAGAAATATGGCTACACCTTC. Protein sequence: CSVAGQKYGYTF. The chain couples TRBV29-1 to TRBJ1-2, with TRBD1 matching 7 bases. CDR1 is SQVTM, CDR2 ANQGSEA, per germline. V lost 4 bases to trimming and J lost 5 bases; unmatched junction nucleotides: 4. The length of the CDR3 is 12 residues.

The table lists this clonotype with a few counts. The chain joins TRBV7-2 to TRBJ2-1; D is possibly TRBD2 (6 bases). V was pared by 1 base and J by 7 bases, with 14 bases between. The CDR3 is made up of 15 amino acids. CDR1 is SGHTA and CDR2 is FQGNSA in the germline V gene. The CDR3 protein is CASSLVQGLGNEQFF. CDR3 DNA sequence: TGTGCCAGCAGCTTAGTTCAGGGACTGGGAAATGAGCAGTTCTTC.

This clonotype occurred many times. The chain employs TRBV6-2 or TRBV6-3 and TRBJ1-6, with TRBD1 identical over 7 bases. This CDR3 has 16 residues. CDR1 and CDR2 (germline): MNHEY, SVGEGT. With V trimmed by 7 bases and J by 3 bases, 9 bases remained unmatched. For the CDR3, the DNA is TGTGCCAGCAACTCGCAGGGGGACCACTATAATTCACCCCTCCACTTT. Amino acids: CASNSQGDHYNSPLHF.

This clonotype was detected many times. V and J are TRBV7-9 and TRBJ2-3; D is uncertain. The CDR3 spans 12 residues. Trimming removed 1 base at V and 6 bases at J, with 5 bases between. Per the germline V gene, CDR1 is SEHNR and CDR2 is FQNEAQ (reference sequence). The CDR3: CASSLVRDTQYF. The DNA of the CDR3 is TGTGCCAGCAGCTTAGTACGCGATACGCAGTATTTT.